Listed below are T cell receptor beta chains from one sample, sequenced in a study of control samples from healthy donors and cancer patients. Clones were sequenced by immunoSEQ multiplex PCR, and TCRdb holds only the in-frame ones, with some missing. The sample holds around 170,000 clones; about 91% are singletons and the top ten take roughly 5.3%. Sequenced sample: blood. The origin of the receptors is a woman in her 30s in good health. The CDR3 runs from the conserved cysteine through the conserved F or W. The D gene is left open where the match is weak. Expanded clones get a size class; other rows say once, few or many, or leave the size out.

clone size	V gene	D gene	CDR3 length	J gene	CDR3 protein	CDR3 DNA
-	TRBV29-1	-	14	TRBJ2-5	CSVEDRVGQETQYF	TGCAGCGTTGAAGACAGGGTAGGGCAAGAGACCCAGTACTTC
-	TRBV5-1	-	15	TRBJ2-2	CASSLDRGGTGELFF	TGCGCCAGCAGCTTGGATAGGGGCGGGACCGGGGAGCTGTTTTTT
-	TRBV28	-	14	TRBJ2-7	CASSPDKERAEQYF	TGTGCCAGCAGCCCGGACAAGGAGAGGGCCGAGCAGTACTTC
-	TRBV2	-	11	TRBJ2-5	CASSPQETQYF	TGTGCCAGCAGTCCACAAGAGACCCAGTACTTC
-	TRBV2	-	12	TRBJ2-5	CASSVARETQYF	TGTGCCAGCAGTGTGGCTCGAGAGACCCAGTACTTC
-	TRBV7-2	-	12	TRBJ2-7	CASEKYAGTLIF	TGTGCCAGCGAAAAGTACGCGGGGACCCTAATTTTC
-	TRBV18	-	12	TRBJ1-6	CASSFESNQLHF	TGTGCCAGCTCATTTGAAAGTAACCAACTCCACTTT
few	TRBV7-2	-	15	TRBJ1-5	CASSLQGRYGQPQHF	TGTGCCAGCAGCTTACAGGGGAGGTACGGTCAGCCCCAGCATTTT
-	TRBV11-2	-	15	TRBJ2-3	CASSLVGARGDTQYF	TGTGCCAGCAGCTTAGTTGGGGCGAGAGGAGATACGCAGTATTTT
-	TRBV21-1	-	15	TRBJ2-7	CASSKGAPIPYEQYF	TGTGCCAGCAGCAAAGGGGCCCCCATACCCTACGAGCAGTACTTC
-	TRBV20-1	-	12	TRBJ2-5	CSASTRGETQYF	TGCAGTGCTAGTACGAGAGGGGAGACCCAGTACTTC
-	TRBV6-1	-	10	TRBJ2-7	CASSEYEQYF	TGTGCCAGCAGTGAATACGAGCAGTACTTC